This TCR beta chain is from a study of blood T cells in healthy people across ages. Study-level results: TCR beta diversity correlated strongly with naive T cell percentage.

This CDR3 is 13 amino acids long. Per the germline V gene, CDR1 is SGHRS and CDR2 is YFSETQ. Trimming stripped 1 base from V and 1 base from J, with 6 bases between. This clonotype was recorded at least ten times. Its target is not known. It was with a sample-barcoded 5' primer and a J-beta primer mix that a second PCR of roughly 7 to 12 cycles was run. Each cDNA molecule was tagged by a template-switch adaptor that had 12 random nucleotides. Via MiXCR, TCRdb re-called the 5' RACE reads, giving one row per CDR3 protein. The table lists 590,000 or so distinct CDR3 sequences, less than 35% of them singletons.

This TCR was sampled from a woman aged 80 or older in good health. This chain joins TRBV5-1 and TRBJ2-7; D ambiguous. Specimen: blood. The CDR3 spells CASSLRDSYEQYF. CDR3 nucleotide sequence: TGCGCCAGCAGCTTGCGCGATTCCTACGAGCAGTACTTC.